Listed here are 30 T cell receptor beta chains from one sample, sequenced in a study of identical twins. TCRdb independently ran MiXCR on the 5' RACE reads; one entry per CDR3 protein. The table lists 210,000 or so distinct CDR3 sequences, approximately 15% of them singletons. The sample also formed part of further work on T cells expressing NK-cell markers.

The source material was CD8+ T cells sorted from blood. The receptors here all came from a woman younger than 30 in good health.

The rearrangement links TRBV3-1 to TRBJ1-1, with 7 bases aligning to TRBD1. CDR1 is LGHDT, CDR2 YNNKEL, per germline (reference sequence). V lost 4 bases and J lost 11; bases outside the gene matches: 4. The CDR3 totals 11 residues. The CDR3 coding sequence is TGTGCCAGCAGCCTAGGGACAGTCGCTTTCTTT. It specifies CASSLGTVAFF.

The V call is TRBV25-1, the J call TRBJ2-5, with D unclear. This CDR3 comprises 11 residues. V was cut by 5 bases and J by 5 bases, with 6 bases left in between. The germline V gene encodes CDR1 MGHDK and CDR2 SYGVNS. The CDR3 region has the DNA TGTGCCAGCAGTCATTTCGAGACCCAGTACTTC. As protein: CASSHFETQYF.

V gene TRBV12-3 or TRBV12-4 combines with J gene TRBJ2-5; D remains ambiguous. The germline V and J ends were trimmed by 3 bases and 3 bases, with 5 bases remaining between them. This CDR3 is 12 amino acids long. The CDR3 nucleotides are TGTGCCAGCAGTTTTGGTAAAGAGACCCAGTACTTC. Translating gives CASSFGKETQYF.

The V call is TRBV7-2, the J call TRBJ2-7; 13 positions match TRBD2. Per germline, CDR1 SGHTA and CDR2 FQGNSA. This CDR3 spans 16 amino acids. Unmatched junction bases numbered 2, after V lost 1 base and J lost 2 bases. CDR3 sequence reads: CASSLEGLAGTYEQYF. CDR3 nucleotides: TGTGCCAGCAGCTTAGAGGGACTAGCGGGAACCTACGAGCAGTACTTC.

This clonotype has only a few counts. The chain couples TRBV12-3 or TRBV12-4 to TRBJ2-3; 8 bases agree with TRBD1. The CDR3 extends over 17 amino acids. Losses at the gene ends were 8 bases for V and 4 bases for J; bases not matched to a gene: 17. CDR3 region: CASYGPPADRAADTQYF. CDR3 DNA: TGTGCCAGCTACGGGCCCCCCGCGGACAGGGCCGCAGATACGCAGTATTTT.

The V and J genes are TRBV6-5 and TRBJ1-1, with 12 nucleotides matching TRBD1. J lost 5 bases, V lost 0 bases, and 4 bases had no gene match. CDR3 length: 16 amino acids. CDR1 is MNHEY, CDR2 SVGAGI, per germline. CDR3 amino acids: CASSYSRDRGRTEAFF. In DNA form, the CDR3 reads TGTGCCAGCAGTTACTCGAGGGACAGGGGGCGAACTGAAGCTTTCTTT.

This clonotype was seen only a few times. The genes are TRBV10-2 and TRBJ1-1; a possible D gene is TRBD1 (5 bases). The germline V and J ends were trimmed by 7 bases and 4 bases, with 7 bases remaining between them. Looked up from germline, CDR1 is WSHSY and CDR2 is SAAADI. CDR3 length: 11 residues. CDR3 DNA sequence: TGCGCCAGCATCGGGACCACTGAAGCTTTCTTT. Protein: CASIGTTEAFF.

The rearrangement joins TRBV5-6 to TRBJ2-6; tentatively, D is TRBD1 (5 bases). In germline, CDR1 is SGHDT, CDR2 YYEEEE. V gave up 2 bases and J gave up 3 bases, with 9 bases separating them. CDR3 size: 15 residues. The CDR3 sequence: CASSLGVGGANVLTF. CDR3 coding DNA: TGTGCCAGCAGCTTAGGGGTAGGTGGGGCCAACGTCCTGACTTTC.

The chain employs TRBV7-7 and TRBJ2-1; 10 positions match TRBD2. CDR1 is SSHAT and CDR2 is FNYEAQ in the germline V gene (reference sequence). This CDR3 spans 14 amino acids. J was trimmed by 10 bases and V by 4 bases; bases with no gene match: 7. CDR3 nucleotides: TGTGCCAGCAGCTCGGCTAGCGGGAGCCGGGAGCAGTTCTTC. Translation gives CASSSASGSREQFF.

This chain joins TRBV9 and TRBJ1-2; 7 positions match TRBD1. The V gene's germline CDR1 is SGDLS and CDR2 YYNGEE. V lost 4 bases and J lost 5; bases outside the gene matches: 20. CDR3 length equals 18 residues. DNA of the CDR3: TGTGCCAGCAGCCATAGCTCGACGACCGGGACAGCCTCATATGGCTACACCTTC. As protein: CASSHSSTTGTASYGYTF.

This rearrangement joins TRBV15 to TRBJ2-2; no clear D. In germline, CDR1 is LNHNV, CDR2 YYDKDF (reference sequence). The CDR3 runs 15 residues. Trimming pared 0 bases from V and 4 bases from J, leaving 9 bases between. Written as DNA, the CDR3 is TGTGCCACCAGCAGAGACAGCCTGGGCACCGGGGAGCTGTTTTTT. This encodes CATSRDSLGTGELFF.

The chain couples TRBV6-1 to TRBJ2-5; the D gene is possibly TRBD1 (5 bases). CDR1 is MNHNS, CDR2 SASEGT, per germline. Trimming removed 6 bases from V and 8 bases from J, with 19 bases in between. The CDR3 has 14 amino acids. The CDR3 DNA is TGTGCCAGCAGCCAGGGTCCAGCCGGCGAAACCCAGTACTTC. It specifies CASSQGPAGETQYF.

This clonotype showed up just a few times. The DNA for the CDR3 is TGTGCCAGCAGTCCTGCGGCGGCGAGCACAGATACGCAGTATTTT. The encoded protein is CASSPAAASTDTQYF. This chain uses TRBV9 with TRBJ2-3; D is uncertain. Germline V CDR1 and CDR2: SGDLS, YYNGEE. V lost 5 bases and J lost 0, with 13 bases in between. The CDR3 sequence is 15 residues long.

This clonotype was seen a handful of times. The J gene is TRBJ2-3, the V gene TRBV6-5; D might be TRBD2 (6 bases). Between the trimmed V and J ends, which lost 3 bases and 2 bases, there was a span of 15 bases. The CDR3 is 16 residues long. The germline V gene encodes CDR1 MNHEY and CDR2 SVGAGI. DNA of the CDR3: TGTGCCAGCAGTTATAGGTCTTGGCGGGACACAGATACGCAGTATTTT. This encodes CASSYRSWRDTDTQYF.

This clonotype was detected only a few times. As DNA, the CDR3 is TGTGCCAGCAGTTACTCGGCTACTCTCTACAATGAGCAGTTCTTC. As protein: CASSYSATLYNEQFF. The J gene is TRBJ2-1, the V gene TRBV6-5; D is unclear. The V end lost 0 bases, the J end lost 3 bases, and 9 bases lay between the germline ends. Per the germline V gene, CDR1 is MNHEY and CDR2 is SVGAGI. The CDR3 runs 15 residues.

This sequence joins TRBV9 and TRBJ2-1, with a weak D call TRBD2 (6 bases). CDR1 and CDR2 (germline): SGDLS, YYNGEE. Trimming cost V 5 bases and J 9 bases, with 12 bases left between them. The CDR3 has 12 amino acids. The CDR3 is CASRGREFEQFF. CDR3 DNA sequence: TGTGCCAGCAGGGGACGGGAGTTTGAGCAGTTCTTC.

This chain links TRBV27 with TRBJ2-2; D not resolved. Trimming took 8 bases from V and 5 from J, leaving 15 bases between them. The germline V gene has CDR1 MNHEY and CDR2 SMNVEV (reference sequence). The CDR3 runs to 14 residues. CDR3 nucleotide sequence: TGTGCCAGCGGATTTATGGATGCAACCGGGGAGCTGTTTTTT. Protein: CASGFMDATGELFF.

This clonotype was found a few times. This chain uses TRBV7-3 with TRBJ2-3; D is unclear. Trimming took 3 bases from V and 6 from J, leaving 10 bases between them. CDR1 is SGHTA, CDR2 FQGTGA, per germline. This CDR3 spans 13 amino acids. The CDR3 spells CASSFTNWDTQYF. DNA for the CDR3: TGTGCCAGCAGCTTCACTAACTGGGATACGCAGTATTTT. Supplemented by reference TRBV7-3 and TRBJ2-3, the full variable domain reads GAGVSQTPSNKVTEKGKYVELRCDPISGHTALYWYRQSLGQGPEFLIYFQGTGAADDSGLPNDRFFAVRPEGSVSTLKIQRTERGDSAVYLCASSFTNWDTQYFGPGTRLTVL.

The chain uses TRBV9 and TRBJ2-5, with 7 bases that match TRBD1. With 0 bases clipped from V and 1 base from J, the junction kept 3 bases outside the gene matches. Germline loops: CDR1 SGDLS, CDR2 YYNGEE. The CDR3 is 15 amino acids. CDR3 sequence: CASSVGGTAQETQYF. CDR3 sequence (DNA): TGTGCCAGCAGCGTAGGAGGGACAGCCCAAGAGACCCAGTACTTC.

The genes are TRBV7-2 and TRBJ2-1; D is unclear. The CDR3 contains 17 residues. Between the trimmed V and J ends, which lost 8 bases and 0 bases, there was a span of 20 bases. The germline CDR1 and CDR2 sequences are SGHTA and FQGNSA. In nucleotides, the CDR3 is TGTGCCAGCCTCCCCTACGGCGGAAGAAGCTCCTACAATGAGCAGTTCTTC. Translation: CASLPYGGRSSYNEQFF.

The gene calls are TRBV24-1 and TRBJ2-1, with no clear D. The V end was cut by 1 base, the J end by 4 bases, with 4 bases between. Germline loops: CDR1 KGHDR, CDR2 SFDVKD. The CDR3 loop spans 13 amino acids. CDR3 protein: CATSDLGYNEQFF. The CDR3 DNA follows: TGTGCCACCAGTGATTTAGGGTACAATGAGCAGTTCTTC.

The chain uses TRBV19 and TRBJ2-3, with 10 bases that match TRBD2. This CDR3 is 15 amino acids long. The junction had 6 bases not matched to a gene; V was cut back by 7 bases and J by 2 bases. Germline V CDR1 and CDR2: LNHDA, SQIVND (reference sequence). The CDR3 region has the DNA TGTGCCAGTACCTCGGGACTAGCGAACACAGATACGCAGTATTTT. Residues: CASTSGLANTDTQYF.

This sequence joins TRBV11-2 and TRBJ2-7, with TRBD2 identical over 10 bases. This CDR3 region has 14 residues. Germline values: CDR1 SGHAT, CDR2 FQNNGV. J gave up 3 bases and V 7 bases, and 6 bases lay outside the gene matches. CDR3 nucleotide sequence: TGTGCCAGCATGGAGCGGGGGGGTATCTACGAGCAGTACTTC. Translating it yields CASMERGGIYEQYF. The whole variable domain, remainder taken from reference TRBV11-2 and TRBJ2-7, is EAGVAQSPRYKIIEKRQSVAFWCNPISGHATLYWYQQILGQGPKLLIQFQNNGVVDDSQLPKDRFSAERLKGVDSTLKIQPAKLEDSAVYLCASMERGGIYEQYFGPGTRLTVT.

V gene TRBV12-3 or TRBV12-4 combines with J gene TRBJ2-1; D gene ambiguous. Trimming cost V 3 bases and J 2 bases, with 14 bases left between them. The CDR3 contains 16 residues. The CDR3 loop is CASSFPLEDPYNEQFF. In nucleotides, the CDR3 is TGTGCCAGCAGTTTCCCCCTCGAGGACCCCTACAATGAGCAGTTCTTC.

This clonotype was observed a handful of times. The chain employs TRBV5-1 and TRBJ1-2; D is undetermined. The CDR3 length is 15 residues. Per germline, CDR1 SGHRS and CDR2 YFSETQ. V lost 0 bases and J lost 1, with 10 bases in between. The CDR3 bases are TGCGCCAGCAGCTTGGAGGGCCCAGATAACTATGGCTACACCTTC. Translation gives CASSLEGPDNYGYTF.

In this sample, this clonotype turned up a few times. This chain connects TRBV11-2 to TRBJ1-2; D ambiguous. Deletions cut 1 base from V and 3 bases from J, with 6 bases between. Germline V lookup: CDR1 SGHAT, CDR2 FQNNGV. CDR3 length: 13 amino acids. CDR3 sequence (DNA): TGTGCCAGCAGCTTAGCTCTCGACTATGGCTACACCTTC. It is translated as CASSLALDYGYTF.

This rearrangement joins TRBV7-2 to TRBJ1-2; D ambiguous. This CDR3 spans 14 amino acids. CDR1 is SGHTA and CDR2 is FQGNSA in the germline V gene. V lost 6 bases to trimming and J lost 2 bases, with 13 bases between them. As DNA, the CDR3 is TGTGCCAGCAGTCCTCAAATCCGCAACTATGGCTACACCTTC. Translation: CASSPQIRNYGYTF.

This clonotype was seen a few times. The chain carries TRBV29-1 and TRBJ2-3, with D maybe TRBD2 (5 bases). The CDR3 consists of 12 residues. Germline V gene sequence: CDR1 SQVTM, CDR2 ANQGSEA. V gave up 3 bases and J gave up 4 bases, with 8 bases separating them. The CDR3 loop reads CSVEAGPDTQYF. CDR3 DNA: TGCAGCGTTGAGGCGGGCCCAGATACGCAGTATTTT.

This clonotype occurred many times. The V and J genes are TRBV3-1 and TRBJ1-1; the D is unclear. Trimming shortened V by 1 base and J by 5 bases, and 5 bases separated the two germline ends. Germline CDR1 reads LGHDT; CDR2 reads YNNKEL (reference sequence). The CDR3 has 12 amino acids. CDR3 sequence: CASSQGGTEAFF. CDR3 nucleotides: TGTGCCAGCAGCCAAGGTGGGACTGAAGCTTTCTTT.

This rearrangement joins TRBV7-6 to TRBJ2-1; 7 bases map to TRBD2. The germline V gene has CDR1 SGHVS and CDR2 FNYEAQ. The CDR3 contains 14 residues. The ends lost 1 base at V and 8 bases at J; junction bases unmatched: 5. The CDR3 region has the DNA TGTGCCAGCAGCTTAGGGGAGGGCGGAGATGAGCAGTTCTTC. The encoded protein is CASSLGEGGDEQFF.